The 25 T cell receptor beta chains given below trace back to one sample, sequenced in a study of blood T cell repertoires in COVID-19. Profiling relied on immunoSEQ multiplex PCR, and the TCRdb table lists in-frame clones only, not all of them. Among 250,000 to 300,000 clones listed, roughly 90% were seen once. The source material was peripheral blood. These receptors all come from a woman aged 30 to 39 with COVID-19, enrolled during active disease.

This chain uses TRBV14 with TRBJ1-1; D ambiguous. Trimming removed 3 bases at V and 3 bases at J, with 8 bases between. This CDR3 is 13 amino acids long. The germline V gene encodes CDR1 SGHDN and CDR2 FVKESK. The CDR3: CASSQGGHTEAFF. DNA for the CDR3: TGTGCCAGCAGCCAGGGTGGGCACACTGAAGCTTTCTTT.

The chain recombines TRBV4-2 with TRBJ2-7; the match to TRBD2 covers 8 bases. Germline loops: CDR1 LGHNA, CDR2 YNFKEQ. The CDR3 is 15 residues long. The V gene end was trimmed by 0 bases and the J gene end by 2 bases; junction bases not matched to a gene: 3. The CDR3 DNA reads TGTGCCAGCAGCCAAGAAATAGCGGGGCCCTACGAGCAGTACTTC. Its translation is CASSQEIAGPYEQYF.

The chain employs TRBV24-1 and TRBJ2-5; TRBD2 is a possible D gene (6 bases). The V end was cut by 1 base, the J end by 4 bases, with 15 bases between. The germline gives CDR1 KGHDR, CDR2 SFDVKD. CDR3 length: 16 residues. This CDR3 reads CATSDFPTGGRETQYF. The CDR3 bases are TGTGCCACCAGTGATTTCCCGACCGGGGGACGAGAGACCCAGTACTTC.

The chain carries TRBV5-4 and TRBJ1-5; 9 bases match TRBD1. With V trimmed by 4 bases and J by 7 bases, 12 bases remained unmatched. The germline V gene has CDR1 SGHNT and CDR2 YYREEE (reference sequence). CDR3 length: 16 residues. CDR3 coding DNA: TGTGCCAGCAGCCTGACGCCGGGACAGGGTGGCCAGCCCCAGCATTTT. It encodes CASSLTPGQGGQPQHF.

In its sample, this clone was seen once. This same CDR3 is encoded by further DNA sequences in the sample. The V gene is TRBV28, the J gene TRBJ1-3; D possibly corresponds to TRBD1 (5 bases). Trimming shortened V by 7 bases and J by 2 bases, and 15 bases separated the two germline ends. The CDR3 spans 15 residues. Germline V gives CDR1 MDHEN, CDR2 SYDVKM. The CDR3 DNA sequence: TGTGCCAGCATCAGTCGCGGCAGGGCTGGAAACACCATATATTTT. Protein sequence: CASISRGRAGNTIYF.

The CDR3 region has the DNA TGCGCCAGCAGCTTGGGGGAGTTAGCGGGAGGGAGAGATGAGCAGTACTTC. It specifies CASSLGELAGGRDEQYF. The chain employs TRBV5-1 and TRBJ2-7; 11 bases match TRBD2. V shed 0 bases and J 7 bases; nucleotides not matched to a gene: 12. The CDR3 runs to 17 residues. CDR1 SGHRS and CDR2 YFSETQ come from the germline V gene.

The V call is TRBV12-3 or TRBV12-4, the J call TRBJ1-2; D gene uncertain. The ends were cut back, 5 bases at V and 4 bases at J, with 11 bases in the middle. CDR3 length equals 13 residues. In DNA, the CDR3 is TGTGCCAGCAGTCAGGCAGCCGGCTATGGCTACACCTTC. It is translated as CASSQAAGYGYTF.

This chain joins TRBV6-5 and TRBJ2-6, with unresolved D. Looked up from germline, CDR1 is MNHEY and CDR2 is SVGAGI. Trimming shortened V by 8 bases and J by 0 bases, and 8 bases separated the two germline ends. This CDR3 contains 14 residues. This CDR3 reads CASVSFSGANVLTF. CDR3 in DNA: TGTGCCAGCGTTAGCTTCTCTGGGGCCAACGTCCTGACTTTC.

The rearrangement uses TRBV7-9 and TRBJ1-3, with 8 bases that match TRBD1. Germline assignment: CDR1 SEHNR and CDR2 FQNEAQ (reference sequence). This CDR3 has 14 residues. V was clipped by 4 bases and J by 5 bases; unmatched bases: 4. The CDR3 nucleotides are TGTGCCAGCAGCTCGACAGGGGTTCGAAACACCATATATTTT. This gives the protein CASSSTGVRNTIYF.

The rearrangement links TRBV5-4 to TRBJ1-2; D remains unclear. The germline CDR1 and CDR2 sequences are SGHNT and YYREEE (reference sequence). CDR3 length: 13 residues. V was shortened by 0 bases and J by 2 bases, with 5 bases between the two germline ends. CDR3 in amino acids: CASSLAGNYGYTF. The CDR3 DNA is TGTGCCAGCAGCTTGGCCGGGAACTATGGCTACACCTTC.

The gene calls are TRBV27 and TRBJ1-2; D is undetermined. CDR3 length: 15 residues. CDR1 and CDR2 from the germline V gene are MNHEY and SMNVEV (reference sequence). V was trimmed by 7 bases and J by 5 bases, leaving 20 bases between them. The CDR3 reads CASKPEGPLGYGYTF. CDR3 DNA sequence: TGTGCCAGCAAGCCCGAGGGCCCCCTCGGATATGGCTACACCTTC.

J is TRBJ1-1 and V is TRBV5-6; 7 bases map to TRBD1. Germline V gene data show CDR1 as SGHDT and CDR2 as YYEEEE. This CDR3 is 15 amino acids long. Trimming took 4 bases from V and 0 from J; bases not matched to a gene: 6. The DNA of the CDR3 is TGTGCCAGCAGCACTCTGACAGGGCTGAACACTGAAGCTTTCTTT. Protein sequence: CASSTLTGLNTEAFF.

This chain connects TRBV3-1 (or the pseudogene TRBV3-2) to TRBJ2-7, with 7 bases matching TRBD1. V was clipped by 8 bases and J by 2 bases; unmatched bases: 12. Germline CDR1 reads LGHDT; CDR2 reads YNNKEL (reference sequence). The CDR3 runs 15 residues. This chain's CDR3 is CASGGIRDRPYEQYF. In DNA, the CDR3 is TGTGCCAGCGGGGGAATCCGGGACAGACCCTACGAGCAGTACTTC.

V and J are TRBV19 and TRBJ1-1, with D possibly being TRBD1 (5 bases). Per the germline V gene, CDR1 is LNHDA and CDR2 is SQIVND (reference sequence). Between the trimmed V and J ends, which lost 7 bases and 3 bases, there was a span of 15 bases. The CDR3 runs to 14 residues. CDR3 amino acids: CASNHRGMDTEAFF. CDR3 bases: TGTGCCAGTAACCACCGGGGGATGGACACTGAAGCTTTCTTT.

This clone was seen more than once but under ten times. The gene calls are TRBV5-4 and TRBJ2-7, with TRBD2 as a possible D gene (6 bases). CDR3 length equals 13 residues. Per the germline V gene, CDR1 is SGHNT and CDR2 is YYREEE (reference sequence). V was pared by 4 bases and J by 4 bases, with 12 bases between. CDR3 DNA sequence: TGTGCCAGCAGCATGGGACTGTTATACGAGCAGTACTTC. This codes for CASSMGLLYEQYF.

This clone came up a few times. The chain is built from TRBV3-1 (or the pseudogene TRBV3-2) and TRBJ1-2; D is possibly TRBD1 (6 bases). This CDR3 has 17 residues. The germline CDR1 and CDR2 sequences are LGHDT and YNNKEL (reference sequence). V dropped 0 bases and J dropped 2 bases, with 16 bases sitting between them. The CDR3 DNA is TGTGCCAGCAGCCAAGAAGCTACAGGGCTAAACAACTATGGCTACACCTTC. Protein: CASSQEATGLNNYGYTF.

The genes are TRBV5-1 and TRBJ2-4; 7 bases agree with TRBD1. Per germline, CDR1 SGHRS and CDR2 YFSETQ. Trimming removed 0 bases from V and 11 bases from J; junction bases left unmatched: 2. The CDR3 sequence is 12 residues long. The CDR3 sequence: CASSLGQGVQYF. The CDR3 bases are TGCGCCAGCAGCTTGGGGCAGGGGGTTCAGTACTTC. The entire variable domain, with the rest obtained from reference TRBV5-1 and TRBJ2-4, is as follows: KAGVTQTPRYLIKTRGQQVTLSCSPISGHRSVSWYQQTPGQGLQFLFEYFSETQRNKGNFPGRFSGRQFSNSRSEMNVSTLELGDSALYLCASSLGQGVQYFGAGTRLSVL.

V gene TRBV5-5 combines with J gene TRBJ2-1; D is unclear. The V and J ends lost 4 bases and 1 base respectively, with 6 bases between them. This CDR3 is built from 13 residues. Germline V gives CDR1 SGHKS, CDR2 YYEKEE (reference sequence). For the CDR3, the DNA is TGTGCCAGCAGCGCAGGATCCTACAATGAGCAGTTCTTC. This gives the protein CASSAGSYNEQFF.

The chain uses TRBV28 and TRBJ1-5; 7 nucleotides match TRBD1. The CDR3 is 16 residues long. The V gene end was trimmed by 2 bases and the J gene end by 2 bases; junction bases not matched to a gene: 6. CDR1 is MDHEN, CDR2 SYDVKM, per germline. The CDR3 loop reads CASSLIGGAGNQPQHF. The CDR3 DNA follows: TGTGCCAGCAGTTTAATAGGGGGCGCGGGCAATCAGCCCCAGCATTTT.

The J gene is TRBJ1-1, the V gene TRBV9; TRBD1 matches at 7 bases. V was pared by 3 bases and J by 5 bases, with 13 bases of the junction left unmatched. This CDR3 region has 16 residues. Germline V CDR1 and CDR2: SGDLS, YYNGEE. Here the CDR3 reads CASSGLYRGRWTEAFF. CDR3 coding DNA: TGTGCCAGCAGCGGGTTGTACAGGGGCAGGTGGACTGAAGCTTTCTTT.

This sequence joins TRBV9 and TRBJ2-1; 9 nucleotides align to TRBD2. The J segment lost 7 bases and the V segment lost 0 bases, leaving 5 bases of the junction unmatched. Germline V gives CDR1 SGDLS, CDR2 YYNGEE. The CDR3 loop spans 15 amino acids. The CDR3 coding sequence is TGTGCCAGCAGCGTAGAGGGACTAGCAACAAATGAGCAGTTCTTC. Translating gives CASSVEGLATNEQFF.

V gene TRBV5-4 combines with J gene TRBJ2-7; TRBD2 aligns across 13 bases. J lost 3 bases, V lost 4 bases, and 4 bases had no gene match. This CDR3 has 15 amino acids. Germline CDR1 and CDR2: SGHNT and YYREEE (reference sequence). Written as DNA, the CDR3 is TGTGCCAGCAGCACTAGGACTAGCGGGGGCTACGAGCAGTACTTC. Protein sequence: CASSTRTSGGYEQYF.

CDR3 nucleotides: TGTGCCAGCAGCTTAGCGAGGGACTATGGCTACACCTTC. It translates to CASSLARDYGYTF. The V gene is TRBV7-9, the J gene TRBJ1-2; no clear D gene. The CDR3 extends over 13 amino acids. With 0 bases removed from V and 3 bases from J, the gap between germline ends came to 5 bases. CDR1 is SEHNR, CDR2 FQNEAQ, per germline (reference sequence).

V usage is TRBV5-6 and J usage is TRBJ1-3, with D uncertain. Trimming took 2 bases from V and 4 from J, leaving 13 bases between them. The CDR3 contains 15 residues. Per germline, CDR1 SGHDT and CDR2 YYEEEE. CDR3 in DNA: TGTGCCAGCAGCTTCTATCCTTCCGCAGGAAACACCATATATTTT. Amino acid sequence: CASSFYPSAGNTIYF.

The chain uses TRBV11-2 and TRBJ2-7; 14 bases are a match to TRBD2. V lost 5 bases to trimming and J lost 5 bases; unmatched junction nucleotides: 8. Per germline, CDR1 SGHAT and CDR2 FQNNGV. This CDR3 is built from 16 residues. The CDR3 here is CASSAGTSGRRHEQYF. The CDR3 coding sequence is TGTGCCAGCAGCGCCGGGACTAGCGGGAGAAGGCACGAGCAGTACTTC.